This TCR beta chain was recovered during a study of T cells after yellow fever vaccination. Study observations and caveats: Post-booster reappearance was seen for most primary-vaccination clones (roughly 97% CD4, roughly 86% CD8). FACS-sorted repertoires could harbor abundant contaminating bulk-population clonotypes. CD4 and CD8 compartments shared a small share of clonotypes, likely from convergent recombination.

TCRdb ran MiXCR on the 5' RACE reads and lists one entry per CDR3 protein. The table has fewer than 450,000 distinct CDR3 sequences, around 8.1% seen once. CDR1 SGHRS and CDR2 YFSETQ come from the germline V gene. Losses at the gene ends were 2 bases for V and 0 bases for J; bases not matched to a gene: 2. The length of the CDR3 is 16 residues. This clonotype has at least ten counts. The antigen is not known. The sequence was collected from a man between 18 and 29 years old who received the YFV17D yellow fever vaccine. This chain uses TRBV5-1 with TRBJ2-3, with TRBD2 matching 11 bases. The sample consisted of PBMCs, taken around 45 days after the first yellow fever vaccination. The CDR3 sequence is CASSLGLAGSTDTQYF. CDR3 nucleotide sequence: TGCGCCAGCAGCTTAGGACTAGCGGGTAGCACAGATACGCAGTATTTT.